The present entry profiles one TCR beta chain with its context. Its target is not known. This entry belongs to a study of T cell responses to AZD1222 COVID-19 vaccine. Overall study findings and caveats: The sample set comprised mostly white British donors with more females, and clonal diversity was possibly underestimated. Targeting of unmutated variant regions was reportedly seen in nearly half of spike-specific TCRs.

TCRdb's table, derived via immunoSEQ multiplex PCR, lists solely in-frame clones and lacks some. Of 100,000 to 150,000 clones in the sample, roughly 90% were seen once. The clonotype was recovered from an adult in good health. This sample comprised peripheral blood, obtained on day 0 of AZD1222 vaccination.

CDR3 in DNA: TGCGCCAGCAGTCCTCACAGGGGAGCGAACACTGAAGCTTTCTTT. It is translated as CASSPHRGANTEAFF. The V call is TRBV4-1, the J call TRBJ1-1; 7 nucleotides line up with TRBD1. Trimming took 6 bases from V and 1 from J; bases not matched to a gene: 8. The CDR3 is made up of 15 amino acids. The V gene's germline CDR1 is MGHRA and CDR2 YSYEKL.